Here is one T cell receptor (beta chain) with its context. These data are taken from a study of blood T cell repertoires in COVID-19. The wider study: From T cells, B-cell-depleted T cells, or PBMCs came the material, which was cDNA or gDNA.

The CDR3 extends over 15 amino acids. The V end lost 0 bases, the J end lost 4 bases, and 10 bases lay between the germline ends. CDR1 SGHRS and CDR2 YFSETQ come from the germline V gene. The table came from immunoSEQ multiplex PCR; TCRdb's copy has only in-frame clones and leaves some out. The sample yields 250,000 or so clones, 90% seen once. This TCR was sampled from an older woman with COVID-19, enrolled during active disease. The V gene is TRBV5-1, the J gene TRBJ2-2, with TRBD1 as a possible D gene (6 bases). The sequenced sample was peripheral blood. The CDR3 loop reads CASSLVDSGTGELFF. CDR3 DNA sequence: TGCGCCAGCAGCTTGGTGGACAGTGGCACCGGGGAGCTGTTTTTT.